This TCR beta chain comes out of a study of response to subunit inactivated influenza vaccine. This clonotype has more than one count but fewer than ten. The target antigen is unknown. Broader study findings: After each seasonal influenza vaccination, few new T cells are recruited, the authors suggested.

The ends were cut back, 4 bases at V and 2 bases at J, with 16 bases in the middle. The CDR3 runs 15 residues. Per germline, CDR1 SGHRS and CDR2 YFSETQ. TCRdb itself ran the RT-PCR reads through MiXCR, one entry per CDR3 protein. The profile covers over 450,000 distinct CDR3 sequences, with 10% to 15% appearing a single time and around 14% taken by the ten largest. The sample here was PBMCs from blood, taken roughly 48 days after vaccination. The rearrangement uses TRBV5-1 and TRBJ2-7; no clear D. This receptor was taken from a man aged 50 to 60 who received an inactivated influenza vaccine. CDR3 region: CASSPRQTSAYEQYF. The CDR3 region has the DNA TGCGCCAGCAGCCCAAGGCAGACCTCCGCCTACGAGCAGTACTTC.